The following is a T cell receptor beta chain sequence with its context. The data are from a study of identifying expanded T cells in peripheral blood. The CDR3 has 14 amino acids. V was shortened by 3 bases and J by 2 bases, with 8 bases between the two germline ends. CDR1 is MNHNS and CDR2 is SASEGT in the germline V gene. Here immunoSEQ multiplex PCR was the method, and the copy in TCRdb shows in-frame clones only, minus some. The sample gives approximately 50,000 clones, roughly 80% of which show up once; 14% is in the top ten. Sequencing used blood. The chain joins TRBV6-1 to TRBJ1-5; perhaps TRBD1 as D (5 bases). This sequence originates from a person aged 18 to 75 in good health. This CDR3 reads CASSDQGGNQPQHF. CDR3 nucleotide sequence: TGTGCCAGCAGTGATCAGGGCGGCAATCAGCCCCAGCATTTT.